This TCR beta chain was sequenced during a study of OX40 agonist ivuxolimab in advanced cancers. Comments on this clone: One end of the junction does not line up with germline, which may come from a read error.

The germline gives CDR1 SNHLY, CDR2 FYNNEI. The CDR3 runs 14 residues. TCRdb's table, derived via immunoSEQ multiplex PCR, lists solely in-frame clones and lacks some. This table has some 83,000 clones, 91% appearing once. The chain joins TRBV2 to TRBJ1-5, with 7 bases that match TRBD1. The source is an adult with an advanced solid tumor such as melanoma, head and neck, liver or kidney cancer. The specimen comprised CD4+ or CD8+ T cells sorted from blood, sampled in a trial of the OX40 agonist ivuxolimab. The CDR3 DNA follows: TGCGGTACAGGGGCCCTAGATAGCAATCAGCCCCAGCATTTT. This gives the protein CGTGALDSNQPQHF.